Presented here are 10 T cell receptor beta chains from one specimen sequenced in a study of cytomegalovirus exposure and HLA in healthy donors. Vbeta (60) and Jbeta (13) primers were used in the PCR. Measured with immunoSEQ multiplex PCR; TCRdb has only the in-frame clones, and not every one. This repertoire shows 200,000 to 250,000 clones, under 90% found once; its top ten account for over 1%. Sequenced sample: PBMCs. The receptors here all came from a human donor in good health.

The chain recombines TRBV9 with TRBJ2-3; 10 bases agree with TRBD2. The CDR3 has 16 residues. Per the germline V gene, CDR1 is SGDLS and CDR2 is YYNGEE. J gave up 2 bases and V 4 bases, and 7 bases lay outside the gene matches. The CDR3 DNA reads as TGTGCCAGCAGCCTCGGGACTAGCGCGAACACAGATACGCAGTATTTT. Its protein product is CASSLGTSANTDTQYF.

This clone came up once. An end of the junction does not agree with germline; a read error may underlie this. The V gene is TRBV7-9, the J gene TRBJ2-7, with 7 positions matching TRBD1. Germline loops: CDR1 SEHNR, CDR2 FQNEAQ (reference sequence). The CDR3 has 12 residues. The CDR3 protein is CSSSSQGYEQYF. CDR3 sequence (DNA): TGTTCCAGCAGCTCACAGGGGTACGAGCAGTACTTC.

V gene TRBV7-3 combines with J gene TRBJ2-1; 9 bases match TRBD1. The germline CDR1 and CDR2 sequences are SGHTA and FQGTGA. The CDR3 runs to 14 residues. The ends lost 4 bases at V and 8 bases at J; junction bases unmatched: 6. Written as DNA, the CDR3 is TGTGCCAGCAGCTCGGGGACAGGGTGGGATGAGCAGTTCTTC. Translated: CASSSGTGWDEQFF. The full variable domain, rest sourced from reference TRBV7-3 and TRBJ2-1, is GAGVSQTPSNKVTEKGKYVELRCDPISGHTALYWYRQSLGQGPEFLIYFQGTGAADDSGLPNDRFFAVRPEGSVSTLKIQRTERGDSAVYLCASSSGTGWDEQFFGPGTRLTVL.

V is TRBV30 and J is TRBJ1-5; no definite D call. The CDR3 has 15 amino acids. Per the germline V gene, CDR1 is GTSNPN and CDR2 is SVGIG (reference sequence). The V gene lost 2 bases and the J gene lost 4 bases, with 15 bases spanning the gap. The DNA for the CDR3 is TGTGCCTGGAGTCGTCAGGCGCCCTCAAATCAGCCCCAGCATTTT. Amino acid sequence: CAWSRQAPSNQPQHF.

Here the CDR3 reads CASSAARQSVGREAFF. The CDR3 coding sequence is TGTGCCAGCAGCGCCGCCCGGCAGTCGGTGGGGCGAGAGGCTTTCTTT. This chain uses TRBV9 with TRBJ1-1, with D perhaps TRBD1 (5 bases). The CDR3 is 16 amino acids. Trimming stripped 3 bases from V and 11 bases from J, with 26 bases between. Germline CDR1 reads SGDLS; CDR2 reads YYNGEE.

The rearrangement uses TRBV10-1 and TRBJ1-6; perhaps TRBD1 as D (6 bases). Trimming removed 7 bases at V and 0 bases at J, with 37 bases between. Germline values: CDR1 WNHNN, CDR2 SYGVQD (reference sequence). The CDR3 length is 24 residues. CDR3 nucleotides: TGCGCCAGCACCCAAGGGAGGGCAGGGGCCGTCGCGTCCCAAACCAACTCCTATAATTCACCCCTCCACTTT. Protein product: CASTQGRAGAVASQTNSYNSPLHF.

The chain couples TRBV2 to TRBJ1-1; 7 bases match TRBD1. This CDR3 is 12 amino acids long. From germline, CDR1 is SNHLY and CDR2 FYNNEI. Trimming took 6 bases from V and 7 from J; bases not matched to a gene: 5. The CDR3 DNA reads TGTGCCAGCAGCGACCGACAGGGTGAAGCTTTCTTT. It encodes CASSDRQGEAFF.

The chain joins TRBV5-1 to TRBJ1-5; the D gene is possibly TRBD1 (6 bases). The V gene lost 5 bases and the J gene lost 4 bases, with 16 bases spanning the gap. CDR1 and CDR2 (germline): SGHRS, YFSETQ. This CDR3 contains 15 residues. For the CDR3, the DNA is TGCGCCAGCAGGGCAGGGGACACTAGTAATCAGCCCCAGCATTTT. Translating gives CASRAGDTSNQPQHF.

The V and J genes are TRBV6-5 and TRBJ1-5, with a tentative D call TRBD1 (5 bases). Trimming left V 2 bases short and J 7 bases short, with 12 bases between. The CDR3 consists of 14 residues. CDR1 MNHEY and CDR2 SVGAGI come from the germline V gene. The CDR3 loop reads CASSYGRGSQPQHF. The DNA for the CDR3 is TGTGCCAGCAGTTACGGGCGGGGCTCCCAGCCCCAGCATTTT.

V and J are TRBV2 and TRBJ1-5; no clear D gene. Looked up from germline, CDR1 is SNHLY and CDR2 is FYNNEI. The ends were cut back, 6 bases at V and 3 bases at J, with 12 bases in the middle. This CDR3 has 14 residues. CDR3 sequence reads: CASRRQELNQPQHF. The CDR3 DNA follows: TGTGCCAGCAGGCGCCAGGAACTCAATCAGCCCCAGCATTTT.